This TCR beta chain was obtained from a study of blood T cell repertoires in COVID-19. Study details: COVID-19 samples, acute and convalescent, were from the United States, Italy and Spain. PBMCs, B-cell-depleted T cells, or T cells provided the cDNA or gDNA that made up the material.

Original processing notes: Reference gene primer amplification gave estimated nucleated cell counts. Method: immunoSEQ multiplex PCR; TCRdb's copy keeps in-frame clones and lacks some. V and J calls and clone size are copied from that table; D and trimming were computed from the DNA. The sample lists a few hundred thousand clones; roughly 84% were seen once. Germline assignment: CDR1 DFQATT and CDR2 SNEGSKA (reference sequence). V lost 3 bases and J lost 5; bases outside the gene matches: 3. This CDR3 has 14 amino acids. The sample comprised PBMCs or T cells enriched from blood (not recorded which). The chain has TRBV20-1 and TRBJ2-1; 11 bases match TRBD1. The sequence came from a woman aged 35 to 49 who had recovered from COVID-19. The CDR3 region has the DNA TGCAGTGCTAGTGGACAGGGGGCCCACAATGAGCAGTTCTTC. This encodes CSASGQGAHNEQFF.